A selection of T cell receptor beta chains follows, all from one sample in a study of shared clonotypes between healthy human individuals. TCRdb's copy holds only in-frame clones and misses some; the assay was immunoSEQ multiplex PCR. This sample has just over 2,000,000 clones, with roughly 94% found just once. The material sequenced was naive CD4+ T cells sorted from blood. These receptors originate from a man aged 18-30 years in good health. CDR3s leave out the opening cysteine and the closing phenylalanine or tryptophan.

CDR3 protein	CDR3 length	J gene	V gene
ASSDRSGSRTQH	12	TRBJ1-5	TRBV6-1
ASSEESGGPADTQY	14	TRBJ2-3	TRBV2
ASRTSLNEQF	10	TRBJ2-1	TRBV11-2
ASSFGTGGGNQPQH	14	TRBJ1-5	TRBV7-2
ASSRRTETYRAF	12	TRBJ1-1	TRBV11-1
ASSPRDFGQEQY	12	TRBJ2-7	TRBV7-2
ASSLGQEYNEQF	12	TRBJ2-1	TRBV7-9
SVGQGVTEAF	10	TRBJ1-1	TRBV29-1
ASRGTSGDADTQY	13	TRBJ2-3	TRBV28
ASSPHQGGKYEQY	13	TRBJ2-7	TRBV11-2
ASSLGDSGYNEQF	13	TRBJ2-1	TRBV5-1
ASSYRYGSSYEQY	13	TRBJ2-7	TRBV6-5
ASMTNRDTSSYEQY	14	TRBJ2-7	TRBV10-1
ASGGQNYGYT	10	TRBJ1-2	TRBV19
ASSPREGDNQPQH	13	TRBJ1-5	TRBV18
ASSSGLNTEAF	11	TRBJ1-1	TRBV11-2
ASRSDSAEAF	10	TRBJ1-1	TRBV10-2
ASSQRRVANTEAF	13	TRBJ1-1	TRBV4-1
ASSQEGGRTGNEKLF	15	TRBJ1-4	TRBV4-1
ASSFTPGGNQPQH	13	TRBJ1-5	TRBV5-1
ASTPGQGAGELF	12	TRBJ2-2	TRBV19
ASSLQGTAYEQY	12	TRBJ2-7	TRBV27
ASSLRVGYEQY	11	TRBJ2-7	TRBV11-3
ASSSLTQGAGYT	12	TRBJ1-2	TRBV27
ASSLGDTLLGNEQF	14	TRBJ2-1	TRBV5-1
ASSPPRGYEQY	11	TRBJ2-7	TRBV18
ASRTFGTANEKLF	13	TRBJ1-4	TRBV4-1
ASSLAGKLGTGELF	14	TRBJ2-2	TRBV28
ASSQVGGASREQY	13	TRBJ2-7	TRBV4-2
ASSLDNTGTSRREVQF	16	TRBJ2-1	TRBV11-2
ASNRQITNQPQH	12	TRBJ1-5	TRBV2
SVEAGSGRGTQY	12	TRBJ2-5	TRBV29-1
ASSPPGSYTGELF	13	TRBJ2-2	TRBV18
ASSFVQNGQGEAF	13	TRBJ1-1	TRBV28
ASSLVGGVGETQY	13	TRBJ2-5	TRBV11-2
ASSYGGGWDRSNQPQH	16	TRBJ1-5	TRBV28
ASSFRLAGGPDTQY	14	TRBJ2-3	TRBV5-6
ASSPGTGETDTQY	13	TRBJ2-3	TRBV11-3
ASSEGRVSQPQH	12	TRBJ1-5	TRBV10-2
ASSYAGLAAYEQY	13	TRBJ2-7	TRBV7-8
AWSVGTWLNSSYNSPLH	17	TRBJ1-6	TRBV30
AISESGDGFGAF	12	TRBJ1-1	TRBV10-3
ASSPDGFSMNTEAF	14	TRBJ1-1	TRBV5-1
ASTPGEDYGYT	11	TRBJ1-2	TRBV6-1
ASSLWGYGEKLF	12	TRBJ1-4	TRBV7-2
SVVGQGGGEKLF	12	TRBJ1-4	TRBV29-1
ASSLGGITGELF	12	TRBJ2-2	TRBV28
ASSTGFSYEQY	11	TRBJ2-7	TRBV28
ASSIRTQNQPQH	12	TRBJ1-5	TRBV19
ASGTAGPYSGANVLT	15	TRBJ2-6	TRBV28
ASSQDRGTFYEQY	13	TRBJ2-7	TRBV4-1